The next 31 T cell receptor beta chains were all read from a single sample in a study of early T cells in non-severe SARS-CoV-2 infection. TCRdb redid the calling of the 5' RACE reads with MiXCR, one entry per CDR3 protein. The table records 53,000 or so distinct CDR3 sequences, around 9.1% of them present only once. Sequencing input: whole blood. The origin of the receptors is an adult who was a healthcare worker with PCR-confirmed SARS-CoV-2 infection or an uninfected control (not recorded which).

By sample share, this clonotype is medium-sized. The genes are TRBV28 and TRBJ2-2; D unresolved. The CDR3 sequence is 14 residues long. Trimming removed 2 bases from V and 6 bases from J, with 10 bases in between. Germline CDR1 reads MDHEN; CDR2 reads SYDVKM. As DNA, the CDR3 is TGTGCCAGCAGTTTAATGTCCGCTGCCGGGGAGCTGTTTTTT. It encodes CASSLMSAAGELFF.

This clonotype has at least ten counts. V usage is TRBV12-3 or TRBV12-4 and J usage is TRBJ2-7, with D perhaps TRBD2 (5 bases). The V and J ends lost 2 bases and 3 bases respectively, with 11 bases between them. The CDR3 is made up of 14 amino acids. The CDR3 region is CASSLTGKVYEQYF. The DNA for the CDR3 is TGTGCCAGCAGTTTAACGGGGAAGGTCTACGAGCAGTACTTC.

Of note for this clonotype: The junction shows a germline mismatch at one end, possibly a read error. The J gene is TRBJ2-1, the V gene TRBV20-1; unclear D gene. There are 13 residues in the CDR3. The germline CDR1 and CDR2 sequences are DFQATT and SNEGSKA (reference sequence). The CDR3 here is CSARGPPINEQFF. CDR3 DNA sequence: TGCAGTGCGAGAGGACCACCGATCAATGAGCAGTTCTTC.

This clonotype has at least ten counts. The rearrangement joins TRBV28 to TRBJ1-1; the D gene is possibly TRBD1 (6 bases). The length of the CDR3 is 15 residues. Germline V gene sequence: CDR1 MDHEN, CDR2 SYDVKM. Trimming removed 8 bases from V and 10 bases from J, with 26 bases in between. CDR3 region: CASSREPPGALVAFF. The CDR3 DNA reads TGTGCCAGCTCCCGCGAACCTCCGGGGGCCCTTGTAGCTTTCTTT.

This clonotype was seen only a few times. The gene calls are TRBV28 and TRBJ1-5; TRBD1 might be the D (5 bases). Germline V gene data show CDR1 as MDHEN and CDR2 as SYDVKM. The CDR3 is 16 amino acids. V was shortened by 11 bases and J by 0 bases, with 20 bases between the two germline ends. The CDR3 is CAGGGAGHHSNQPQHF. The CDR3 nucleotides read TGTGCCGGCGGCGGGGCAGGCCACCATAGCAATCAGCCCCAGCATTTT. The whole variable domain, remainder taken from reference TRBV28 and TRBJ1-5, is DVKVTQSSRYLVKRTGEKVFLECVQDMDHENMFWYRQDPGLGLRLIYFSYDVKMKEKGDIPEGYSVSREKKERFSLILESASTNQTSMYLCAGGGAGHHSNQPQHFGDGTRLSIL.

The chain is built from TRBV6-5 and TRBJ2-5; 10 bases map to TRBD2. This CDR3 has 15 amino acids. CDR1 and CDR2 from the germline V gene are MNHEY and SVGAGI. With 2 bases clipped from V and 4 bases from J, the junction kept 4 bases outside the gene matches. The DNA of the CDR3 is TGTGCCAGCAGTTACCGGAGCGGGAGGGGAGAGACCCAGTACTTC. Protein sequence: CASSYRSGRGETQYF.

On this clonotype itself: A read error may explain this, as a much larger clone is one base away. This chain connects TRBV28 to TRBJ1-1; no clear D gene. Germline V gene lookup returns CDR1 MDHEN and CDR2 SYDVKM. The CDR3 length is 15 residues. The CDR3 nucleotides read TGTGCCAGCAGCTCCTCCCATACAACGAACACTGAAGATTTCTTT. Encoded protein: CASSSSHTTNTEDFF.

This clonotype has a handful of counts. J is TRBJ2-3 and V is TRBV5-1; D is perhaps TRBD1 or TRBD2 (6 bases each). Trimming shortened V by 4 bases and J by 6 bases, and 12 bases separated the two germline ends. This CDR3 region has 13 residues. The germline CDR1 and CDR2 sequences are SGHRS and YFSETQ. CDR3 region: CASSELGGDTQYF. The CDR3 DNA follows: TGCGCCAGCAGCGAATTGGGGGGCGATACGCAGTATTTT.

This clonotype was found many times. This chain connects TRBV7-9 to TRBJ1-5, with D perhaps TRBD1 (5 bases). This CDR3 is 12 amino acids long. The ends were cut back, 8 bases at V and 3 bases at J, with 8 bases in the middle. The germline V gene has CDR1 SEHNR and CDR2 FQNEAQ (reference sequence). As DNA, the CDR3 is TGTGCCAGCCAACAGGACAATCAGCCCCAGCATTTT. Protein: CASQQDNQPQHF.

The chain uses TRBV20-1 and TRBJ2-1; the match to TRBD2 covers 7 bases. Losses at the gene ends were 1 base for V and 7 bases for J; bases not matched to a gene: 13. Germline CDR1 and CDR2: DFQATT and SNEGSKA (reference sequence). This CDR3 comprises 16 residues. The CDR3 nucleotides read TGCAGTGCTAGAGTCGGGGCGGGAGCGGTTTATAATGAGCAGTTCTTC. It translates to CSARVGAGAVYNEQFF.

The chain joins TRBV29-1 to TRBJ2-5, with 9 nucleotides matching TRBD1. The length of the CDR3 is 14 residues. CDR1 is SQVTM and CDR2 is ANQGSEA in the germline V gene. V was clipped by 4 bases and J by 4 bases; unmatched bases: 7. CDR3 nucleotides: TGCAGCGTTGCCTGGGGACAGGGTAGAGAGACCCAGTACTTC. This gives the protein CSVAWGQGRETQYF.

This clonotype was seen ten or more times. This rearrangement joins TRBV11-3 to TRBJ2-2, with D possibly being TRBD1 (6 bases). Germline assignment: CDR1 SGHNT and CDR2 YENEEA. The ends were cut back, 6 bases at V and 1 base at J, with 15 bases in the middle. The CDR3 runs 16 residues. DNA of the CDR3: TGTGCCAGCAGTCGAGCCGGGACACAGAACACCGGGGAGCTGTTTTTT. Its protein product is CASSRAGTQNTGELFF.

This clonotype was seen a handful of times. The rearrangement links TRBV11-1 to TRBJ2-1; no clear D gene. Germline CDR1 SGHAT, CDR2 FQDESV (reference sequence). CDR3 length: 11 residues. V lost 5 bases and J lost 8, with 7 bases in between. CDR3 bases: TGTGCCAGCAGCCTACTTCATGAGCAGTTCTTC. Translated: CASSLLHEQFF.

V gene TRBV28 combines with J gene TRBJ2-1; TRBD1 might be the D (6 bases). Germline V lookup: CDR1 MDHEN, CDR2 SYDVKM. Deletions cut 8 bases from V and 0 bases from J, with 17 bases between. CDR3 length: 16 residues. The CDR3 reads CASGPVGGYSYNEQFF. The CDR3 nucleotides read TGTGCCAGCGGGCCGGTAGGGGGATACTCCTACAATGAGCAGTTCTTC.

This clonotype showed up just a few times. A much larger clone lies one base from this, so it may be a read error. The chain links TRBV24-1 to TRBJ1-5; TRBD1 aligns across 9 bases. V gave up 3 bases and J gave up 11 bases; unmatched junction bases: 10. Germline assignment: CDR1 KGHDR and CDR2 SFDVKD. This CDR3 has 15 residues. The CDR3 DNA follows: TGTGCCACCAGTGATGTCGGGACAGGGTTTACAGCCCAGCATTTT. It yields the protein CATSDVGTGFTAQHF.

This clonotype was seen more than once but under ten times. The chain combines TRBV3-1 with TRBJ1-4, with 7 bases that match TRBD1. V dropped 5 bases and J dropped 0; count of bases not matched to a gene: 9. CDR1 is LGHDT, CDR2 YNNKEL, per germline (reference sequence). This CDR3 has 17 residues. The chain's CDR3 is CASSDRDSFATNEKLFF. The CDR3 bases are TGTGCCAGCAGCGACCGGGACAGCTTTGCAACTAATGAAAAACTGTTTTTT.

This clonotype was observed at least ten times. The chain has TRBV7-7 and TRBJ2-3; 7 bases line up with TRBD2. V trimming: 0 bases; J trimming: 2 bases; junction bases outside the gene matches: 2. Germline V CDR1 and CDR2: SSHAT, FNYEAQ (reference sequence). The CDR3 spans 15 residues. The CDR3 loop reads CASSLAGGVTDTQYF. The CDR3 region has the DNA TGTGCCAGCAGCTTAGCGGGAGGGGTCACAGATACGCAGTATTTT.

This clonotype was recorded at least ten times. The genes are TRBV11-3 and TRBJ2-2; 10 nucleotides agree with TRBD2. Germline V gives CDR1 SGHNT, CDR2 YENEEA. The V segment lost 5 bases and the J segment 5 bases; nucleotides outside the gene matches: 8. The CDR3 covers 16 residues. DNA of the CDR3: TGTGCCAGCAGCCCCGGGCTAGCGGGAGTGACCGGGGAGCTGTTTTTT. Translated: CASSPGLAGVTGELFF.

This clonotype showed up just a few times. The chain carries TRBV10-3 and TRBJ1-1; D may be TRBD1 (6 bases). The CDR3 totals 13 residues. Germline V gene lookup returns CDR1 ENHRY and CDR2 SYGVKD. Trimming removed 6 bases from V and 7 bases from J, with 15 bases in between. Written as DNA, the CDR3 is TGTGCCATCAGATCCGGGGGCGCGGGTGAAGCTTTCTTT. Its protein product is CAIRSGGAGEAFF.

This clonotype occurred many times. CDR3 sequence reads: CASSPGQGPYNEQFF. The CDR3 DNA sequence: TGTGCCAGCAGTCCAGGACAGGGTCCCTACAATGAGCAGTTCTTC. The chain links TRBV2 to TRBJ2-1; TRBD1 matches at 8 bases. Germline values: CDR1 SNHLY, CDR2 FYNNEI. CDR3 length: 15 residues. The V segment lost 5 bases and the J segment 2 bases; nucleotides outside the gene matches: 5. Using reference TRBV2 and TRBJ2-1 for the parts outside the CDR3, the full variable domain is EPEVTQTPSHQVTQMGQEVILRCVPISNHLYFYWYRQILGQKVEFLVSFYNNEISEKSEIFDDQFSVERPDGSNFTLKIRSTKLEDSAMYFCASSPGQGPYNEQFFGPGTRLTVL.

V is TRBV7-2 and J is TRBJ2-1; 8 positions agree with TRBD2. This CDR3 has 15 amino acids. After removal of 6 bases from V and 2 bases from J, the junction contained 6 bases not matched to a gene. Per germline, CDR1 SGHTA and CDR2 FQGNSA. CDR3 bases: TGTGCCAGCAGTACTTTAGCGGGGCCCTACAATGAGCAGTTCTTC. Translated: CASSTLAGPYNEQFF.

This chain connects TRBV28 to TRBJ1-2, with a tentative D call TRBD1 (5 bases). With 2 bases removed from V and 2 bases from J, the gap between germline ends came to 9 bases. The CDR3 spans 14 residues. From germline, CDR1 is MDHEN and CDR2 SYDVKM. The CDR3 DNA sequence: TGTGCCAGCAGTTTAAGGGGAGACAACTATGGCTACACCTTC. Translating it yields CASSLRGDNYGYTF.

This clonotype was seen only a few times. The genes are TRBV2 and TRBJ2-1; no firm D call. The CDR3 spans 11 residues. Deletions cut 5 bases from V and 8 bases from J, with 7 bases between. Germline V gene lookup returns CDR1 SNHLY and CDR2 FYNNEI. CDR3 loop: CASSPLYEQFF. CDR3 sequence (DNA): TGTGCCAGCAGTCCCCTCTATGAGCAGTTCTTC.

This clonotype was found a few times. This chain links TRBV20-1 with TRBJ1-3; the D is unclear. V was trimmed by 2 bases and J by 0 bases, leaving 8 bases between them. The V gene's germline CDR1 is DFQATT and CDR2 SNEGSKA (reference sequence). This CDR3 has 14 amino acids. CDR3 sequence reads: CSARNRDSGNTIYF. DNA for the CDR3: TGCAGTGCTAGAAACCGAGACTCTGGAAACACCATATATTTT.

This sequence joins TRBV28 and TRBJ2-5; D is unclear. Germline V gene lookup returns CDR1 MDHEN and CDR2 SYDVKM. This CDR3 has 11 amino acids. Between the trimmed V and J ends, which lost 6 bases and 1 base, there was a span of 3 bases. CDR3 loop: CASRAQETQYF. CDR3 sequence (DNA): TGTGCCAGCAGGGCCCAAGAGACCCAGTACTTC.

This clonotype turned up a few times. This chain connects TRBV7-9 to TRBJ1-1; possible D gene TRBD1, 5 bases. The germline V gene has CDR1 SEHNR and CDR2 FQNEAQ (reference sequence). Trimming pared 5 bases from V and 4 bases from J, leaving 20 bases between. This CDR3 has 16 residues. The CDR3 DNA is TGTGCCAGCAGCCCGCTCCGTCAGGGATCGATCACTGAAGCTTTCTTT. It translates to CASSPLRQGSITEAFF. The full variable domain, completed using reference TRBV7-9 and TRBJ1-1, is DTGVSQNPRHKITKRGQNVTFRCDPISEHNRLYWYRQTLGQGPEFLTYFQNEAQLEKSRLLSDRFSAERPKGSFSTLEIQRTEQGDSAMYLCASSPLRQGSITEAFFGQGTRLTVV.

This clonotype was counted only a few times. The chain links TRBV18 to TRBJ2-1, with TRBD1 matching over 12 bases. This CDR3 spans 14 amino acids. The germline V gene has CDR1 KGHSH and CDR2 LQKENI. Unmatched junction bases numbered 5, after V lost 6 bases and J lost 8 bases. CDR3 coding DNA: TGTGCCAGCTCGCGGGGACAGGGGGCGGATGAGCAGTTCTTC. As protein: CASSRGQGADEQFF.

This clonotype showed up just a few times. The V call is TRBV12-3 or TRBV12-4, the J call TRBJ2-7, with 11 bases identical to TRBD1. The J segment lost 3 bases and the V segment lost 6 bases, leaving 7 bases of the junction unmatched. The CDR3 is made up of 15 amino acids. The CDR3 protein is CASSPEDRGLYEQYF. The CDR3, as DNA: TGTGCCAGCAGCCCTGAGGACAGGGGGCTCTACGAGCAGTACTTC.

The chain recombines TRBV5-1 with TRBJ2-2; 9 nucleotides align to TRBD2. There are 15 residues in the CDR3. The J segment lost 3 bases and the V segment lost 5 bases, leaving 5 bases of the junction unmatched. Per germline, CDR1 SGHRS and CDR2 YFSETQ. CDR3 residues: CASRFSGSDTGELFF. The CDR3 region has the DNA TGCGCCAGCAGATTTAGCGGGAGTGACACCGGGGAGCTGTTTTTT.

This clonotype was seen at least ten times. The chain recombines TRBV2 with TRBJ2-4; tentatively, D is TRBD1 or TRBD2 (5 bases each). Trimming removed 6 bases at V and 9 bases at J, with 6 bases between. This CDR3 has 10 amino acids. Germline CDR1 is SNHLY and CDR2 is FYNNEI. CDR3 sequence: CASRGRIQYF. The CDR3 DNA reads TGTGCCAGCAGGGGACGCATTCAGTACTTC.

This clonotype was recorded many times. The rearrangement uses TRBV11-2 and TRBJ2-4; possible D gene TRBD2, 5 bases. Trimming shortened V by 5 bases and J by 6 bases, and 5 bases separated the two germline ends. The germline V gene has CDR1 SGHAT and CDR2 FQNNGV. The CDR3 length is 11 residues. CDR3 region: CASSRGNIQYF. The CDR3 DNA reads TGTGCCAGCAGCCGGGGAAACATTCAGTACTTC.